These 4 T cell receptor beta chains were sequenced from one sample in a study of blood T cell repertoires in COVID-19. The table came from immunoSEQ multiplex PCR; TCRdb's copy has only in-frame clones and leaves some out. The sample has tens of thousands of clones; around 90% are singletons. Input material: peripheral blood. All receptors come from a woman aged 70-85 years with acute or convalescent COVID-19.

CDR3 sequence (DNA): TGCGCCAGCAGCTTGGACAGGGAGGGAGATACGCAGTATTTT. Its protein is CASSLDREGDTQYF. The chain recombines TRBV5-1 with TRBJ2-3, with D maybe TRBD2 (7 bases). This CDR3 contains 14 residues. Germline assignment: CDR1 SGHRS and CDR2 YFSETQ. V was clipped by 0 bases and J by 5 bases, with 10 bases between them.

This chain joins TRBV27 and TRBJ1-1, with TRBD1 identical over 10 bases. V lost 5 bases and J lost 2; bases outside the gene matches: 5. Germline CDR1 reads MNHEY; CDR2 reads SMNVEV (reference sequence). CDR3 length: 15 amino acids. The CDR3 bases are TGTGCCAGCAGTAAAGACAGGGGGCAAAACACTGAAGCTTTCTTT. Its protein product is CASSKDRGQNTEAFF.

This clone was seen a handful of times. The chain combines TRBV7-3 with TRBJ1-6, with no clear D. In germline, CDR1 is SGHTA, CDR2 FQGTGA. V was trimmed by 3 bases and J by 6 bases, leaving 15 bases between them. This CDR3 has 16 residues. The CDR3 region is CASSLIGGSGNSPLHF. Here the CDR3 DNA reads TGTGCCAGCAGCTTGATTGGTGGGTCGGGTAATTCACCCCTCCACTTT. The full variable domain, rest sourced from reference TRBV7-3 and TRBJ1-6, is GAGVSQTPSNKVTEKGKYVELRCDPISGHTALYWYRQSLGQGPEFLIYFQGTGAADDSGLPNDRFFAVRPEGSVSTLKIQRTERGDSAVYLCASSLIGGSGNSPLHFGNGTRLTVT.

The DNA for the CDR3 is TGCAGCGTTGAAGATCCCAGGGGGCGGCCTGAAGCTTTCTTT. Translation gives CSVEDPRGRPEAFF. The V gene is TRBV29-1, the J gene TRBJ1-1; 8 positions agree with TRBD1. The V gene end was trimmed by 0 bases and the J gene end by 6 bases; junction bases not matched to a gene: 6. Germline assignment: CDR1 SQVTM and CDR2 ANQGSEA. The CDR3 is 14 amino acids. The variable domain in full, with the rest retrieved from reference TRBV29-1 and TRBJ1-1, is SAVISQKPSRDICQRGTSLTIQCQVDSQVTMMFWYRQQPGQSLTLIATANQGSEATYESGFVIDKFPISRPNLTFSTLTVSNMSPEDSSIYLCSVEDPRGRPEAFFGQGTRLTVV.